The 17 T cell receptor beta chains reported below all come from one sample, sequenced in a study of T cells in women clearing cervical HPV infection. Only in-frame clones appear in the TCRdb table, and some are missing; sequencing was by immunoSEQ multiplex PCR. The sample features approximately 37,000 clones, with around 7% in its top ten. Sequenced input: blood buffy coat. All receptors derive from a woman aged 18 to 69 with a cervical HPV16 infection that either progressed to CIN3+ or cleared (not recorded which).

Concerning this clone: The read terminates 3 residues ahead of where the CDR3 ends, so the germline J gene completes it. This chain connects TRBV7-9 to TRBJ1-5; D is undetermined. From germline, CDR1 is SEHNR and CDR2 FQNEAQ (reference sequence). The V gene lost 3 bases and the J gene lost 5 bases, with 8 bases spanning the gap. This CDR3 spans 13 amino acids. The CDR3: CASSLGPDQPQHF. The part of the CDR3 DNA that was read is TGTGCCAGCAGCTTGGGCCCCGATCAGCCC.

Concerning this clone: Read sequence stops 3 residues before the CDR3 end, and the germline J gene provides the missing end. The chain combines TRBV5-4 with TRBJ2-1, with TRBD1 matching 7 bases. Germline V gene data show CDR1 as SGHNT and CDR2 as YYREEE (reference sequence). Germline trimming cut 2 bases from V and 7 bases from J; bases unmatched to any gene: 9. There are 15 residues in the CDR3. CDR3 DNA (partial): TGTGCCAGCAGCTTAGACAGGGAAGGGTCAAATGAG. It specifies CASSLDREGSNE. The full CDR3 is CASSLDREGSNEQFF. Using reference TRBV5-4 and TRBJ2-1 for the parts outside the CDR3, the full variable domain is ETGVTQSPTHLIKTRGQQVTLRCSSQSGHNTVSWYQQALGQGPQFIFQYYREEENGRGNFPPRFSGLQFPNYSSELNVNALELDDSALYLCASSLDREGSNEQFFGPGTRLTVL.

CDR3 protein: CASVWGGGTGELFF. CDR3 bases read: TGTGCCAGCGTCTGGGGGGGCGGGACCGGGGAG. This sequence joins TRBV28 and TRBJ2-2; possible D gene TRBD2, 7 bases. The CDR3 end falls 3 residues outside the read, so it is completed with the germline J gene. V was clipped by 8 bases and J by 5 bases, with 15 bases between them. The CDR3 runs 14 residues. Per germline, CDR1 MDHEN and CDR2 SYDVKM.

A remark on this clone: The sequenced fragment ends 3 residues before the CDR3 boundary, so the rest is inferred from the germline J gene. The chain carries TRBV20-1 and TRBJ2-3, with D possibly matching TRBD2 (6 bases). CDR3 length equals 14 residues. Between the trimmed V and J ends, which lost 1 base and 2 bases, there was a span of 10 bases. Germline V gene sequence: CDR1 DFQATT, CDR2 SNEGSKA (reference sequence). The part of the CDR3 DNA that was read is TGCAGTGCTAGAGCAGCGGGCCCCACAGATACG. This gives the protein CSARAAGPTDT. The whole CDR3 sequence is CSARAAGPTDTQYF.

Details on this clone: Read coverage stops 3 residues before the CDR3 terminus; the germline J gene supplies the remainder. The chain combines TRBV13 with TRBJ1-5; D ambiguous. CDR1 PRHDT and CDR2 FYEKMQ come from the germline V gene (reference sequence). V was clipped by 0 bases and J by 6 bases, with 12 bases between them. The CDR3 has 15 amino acids. The CDR3 reads CASSLGLQSSQPQHF. The sequenced CDR3 bases are TGTGCCAGCAGCTTAGGCCTGCAGTCCAGTCAGCCC.

Partial CDR3 DNA: TGTGCCAGCAGCTCACATATCTACGAG. It yields the protein CASSSHIYE. The full CDR3 reads CASSSHIYEQYF. The J gene is TRBJ2-7, the V gene TRBV6-2 or TRBV6-3; unclear D gene. The read falls 3 residues short of the CDR3 end, and the missing part is taken from the germline J gene. Germline CDR1 and CDR2: MNHEY and SVGEGT. The CDR3 is made up of 12 amino acids. The V and J ends lost 6 bases and 3 bases respectively, with 9 bases between them.

About this clone itself: The CDR3 extends 3 residues past the end of the read, so its final part is completed from the germline J gene. The chain uses TRBV2 and TRBJ2-3, with 10 bases matching TRBD2. There are 15 residues in the CDR3. V lost 5 bases and J lost 4; bases outside the gene matches: 6. Germline CDR1 is SNHLY and CDR2 is FYNNEI. The CDR3 here is CASSNSGGSADTQYF. The DNA read from the CDR3 is TGTGCCAGCAGTAATAGCGGGGGGAGTGCAGATACG.

Worth noting for this clone: The sequence runs out 3 residues before the end of the CDR3; the remainder is reconstructed from the germline J gene. This chain connects TRBV7-8 to TRBJ2-1; 7 bases agree with TRBD2. Germline values: CDR1 SGHVS, CDR2 FQNEAQ. The CDR3 spans 15 residues. Germline trimming cut 2 bases from V and 1 base from J; bases unmatched to any gene: 2. The CDR3 protein is CASSLLGGSYNEQFF. CDR3 DNA, as far as it was read: TGTGCCAGCAGCTTATTGGGGGGGTCCTACAATGAG. Filled out from reference TRBV7-8 and TRBJ2-1, the complete variable domain reads GAGVSQSPRYKVAKRGQDVALRCDPISGHVSLFWYQQALGQGPEFLTYFQNEAQLDKSGLPSDRFFAERPEGSVSTLKIQRTQQEDSAVYLCASSLLGGSYNEQFFGPGTRLTVL.

Points on this clone: Coverage ceases 3 residues before the CDR3 finishes, and the germline J gene fills in the end. This chain connects TRBV11-2 to TRBJ1-1, with D uncertain. Trimming removed 3 bases at V and 1 base at J, with 3 bases between. CDR1 is SGHAT and CDR2 is FQNNGV in the germline V gene. The CDR3 is 12 amino acids. The CDR3 spells CASSFRNTEAFF. The CDR3 bases that were read are TGTGCCAGCAGCTTCCGGAACACTGAA.

Comment on this clone: The missing CDR3 end, 3 residues past where the read stops, is filled in from the germline J gene. Other nucleotide sequences in the sample specify the same CDR3. V usage is TRBV19 and J usage is TRBJ1-6; 9 bases are a match to TRBD1. The CDR3 loop spans 13 amino acids. The germline CDR1 and CDR2 sequences are LNHDA and SQIVND (reference sequence). Trimming removed 5 bases from V and 7 bases from J; junction bases left unmatched: 0. The CDR3 sequence: CASSGQGNSPLHF. The CDR3 bases that were read are TGTGCCAGTAGTGGACAGGGGAATTCACCC.

Of note for this clone: Mismatch with germline at one junction end may stem from a read error. The missing CDR3 end, 3 residues past where the read stops, is filled in from the germline J gene. The chain employs TRBV7-9 and TRBJ1-2; the D gene is possibly TRBD1 (6 bases). The CDR3 contains 13 residues. Germline lookup yields CDR1 SEHNR and CDR2 FQNEAQ (reference sequence). Incomplete CDR3 DNA: TGTGCCAGCAGCTTTGACAGGAACTGTGGC. This sequence encodes CASSFDRNCG. The whole CDR3 reads CASSFDRNCGYTF.

Comments on this clone: The DNA ends 3 residues before the CDR3 does, and the rest of the CDR3 is filled in from the germline J gene. The gene calls are TRBV30 and TRBJ2-7, with D perhaps matching TRBD1 (7 bases). The CDR3 spans 16 residues. The V gene's germline CDR1 is GTSNPN and CDR2 SVGIG (reference sequence). V was pared by 0 bases and J by 2 bases, with 17 bases between. The CDR3: CAWSVGAAGGTYEQYF. The sequenced part of the CDR3 DNA is TGTGCCTGGAGTGTCGGGGCGGCAGGGGGGACCTACGAG.

The CDR3 loop is CSAATGGYGYTF. The sequenced CDR3 bases are TGCAGTGCAGCAACGGGGGGCTATGGC. V and J are TRBV20-1 and TRBJ1-2, with a possible D match to TRBD1 (5 bases). The sequenced fragment ends 3 residues before the CDR3 boundary, so the rest is inferred from the germline J gene. V lost 6 bases, J lost 4 bases, and 12 bases lay in between. The germline V gene encodes CDR1 DFQATT and CDR2 SNEGSKA (reference sequence). CDR3 length equals 12 residues.

On this clone: With the read ending 3 residues before the CDR3 end, the germline J gene is used to fill in that end. J is TRBJ2-3 and V is TRBV10-2; the match to TRBD2 covers 7 bases. The germline V gene has CDR1 WSHSY and CDR2 SAAADI. The CDR3 totals 16 residues. V gave up 2 bases and J gave up 6 bases; unmatched junction bases: 11. The CDR3 DNA, read in part, is TGCGCCAGCAGTGAGGATACTAGCGTATCGACTGATACG. Translated, it gives CASSEDTSVSTDT. The whole CDR3 region reads CASSEDTSVSTDTQYF.

A note on this clone: The CDR3 goes on 3 residues after the read ends, and that part is filled in from the germline J gene. This chain joins TRBV10-2 and TRBJ1-5; 7 nucleotides line up with TRBD1. Trimming took 0 bases from V and 0 from J; bases not matched to a gene: 5. This CDR3 spans 17 amino acids. CDR1 WSHSY and CDR2 SAAADI come from the germline V gene. This CDR3 is CASSESTEGASNQPQHF. The CDR3 bases that were read are TGCGCCAGCAGTGAGTCGACGGAGGGGGCTAGCAATCAGCCC.

To note about this clone: The junction departs from the called germline gene at one end, perhaps through a read error. With the read ending 3 residues before the CDR3 end, the germline J gene is used to fill in that end. The chain employs TRBV7-2 and TRBJ2-1; 8 positions match TRBD2. The CDR3 has 15 amino acids. Looked up from germline, CDR1 is SGHTA and CDR2 is FQGNSA. The CDR3 bases that were read are TGTGCGAGCAGCTTAGTAACTGCGGGGGGAGCTGAG. This codes for CASSLVTAGGAE. The whole CDR3 reads CASSLVTAGGAEQFF.

As to this clone: Sequencing ends 3 residues short of the CDR3 end; the germline J gene provides the rest. J is TRBJ2-2 and V is TRBV11-2; 8 bases are shared with TRBD2. Germline V gene data show CDR1 as SGHAT and CDR2 as FQNNGV. The CDR3 totals 14 residues. With 2 bases clipped from V and 4 bases from J, the junction kept 0 bases outside the gene matches. CDR3 amino acids: CASSLLAGTGELFF. The CDR3 bases that were read are TGTGCCAGCAGCTTACTAGCGGGCACCGGGGAG.